This paragraph covers one T cell receptor (beta chain) sequence. Its antigen is still unknown. This specimen belongs to a study of cytomegalovirus exposure and HLA in healthy donors. Study-level points and caveats: In a later analysis, parvovirus B19, influenza, CMV and Epstein-Barr virus appeared linked to several top co-occurrence clusters. According to an earlier analysis, most TCR beta V segments yielded productive rearrangements about 90% or about 30% of the time.

Both 60 Vbeta primers and 13 Jbeta primers went into the PCR. TCRdb's copy holds only in-frame clones and misses some; the assay was immunoSEQ multiplex PCR. The data contain 180,000 or so clones, roughly 73% of them singletons. CDR1 and CDR2 from the germline V gene are MNHNS and SASEGT. The CDR3 consists of 12 residues. V was pared by 1 base and J by 8 bases, with 8 bases between. The receptor comes from a woman between 40 and 50 years old in good health and CMV-seropositive. The sequenced sample was PBMCs. This chain connects TRBV6-1 to TRBJ1-2; the D is unclear. CDR3 DNA: TGTGCCAGCAGTGAAGTAGGAGGCGGCTACACCTTC. It translates to CASSEVGGGYTF.